These 27 T cell receptor beta chains originate from one sample sequenced in a study of memory CD4+ T cells and cytomegalovirus serostatus. Single viable CD3+CD4+CD8-CD45RO+ cells were sorted as the memory CD4+ T cells. Measured with immunoSEQ multiplex PCR; TCRdb has only the in-frame clones, and not every one. Of 40,000 or so clones detected, about 80% appear once; the ten largest clones hold roughly 1.1%. Sequenced sample: memory CD4+ T cells from blood. The receptors here all came from an adult in good health and CMV-seronegative.

The table lists this clone with a count of one. V usage is TRBV9 and J usage is TRBJ1-5, with a possible D match to TRBD1 (6 bases). This CDR3 has 14 residues. Trimming left V 0 bases short and J 4 bases short, with 8 bases between. Germline values: CDR1 SGDLS, CDR2 YYNGEE. DNA of the CDR3: TGTGCCAGCAGCGTAGGGCAGGGGAATCAGCCCCAGCATTTT. Translated: CASSVGQGNQPQHF.

The chain combines TRBV19 with TRBJ1-3, with D perhaps matching TRBD1 (5 bases). Germline V gene sequence: CDR1 LNHDA, CDR2 SQIVND (reference sequence). V gave up 7 bases and J gave up 2 bases, with 9 bases separating them. This CDR3 contains 13 residues. The CDR3 bases are TGTGCCAGTACCGTGGACACTGGAAACACCATATATTTT. Residues: CASTVDTGNTIYF.

The count of this clone is one. The chain couples TRBV7-9 to TRBJ1-1; D remains ambiguous. Germline values: CDR1 SEHNR, CDR2 FQNEAQ (reference sequence). V gave up 3 bases and J gave up 7 bases, with 12 bases separating them. The CDR3 extends over 13 amino acids. The CDR3, as DNA: TGTGCCAGCAGCTTTATAGGGAAAGATGAAGCTTTCTTT. This gives the protein CASSFIGKDEAFF.

This chain connects TRBV7-3 to TRBJ1-1; TRBD1 is a possible D gene (6 bases). CDR1 is SGHTA and CDR2 is FQGTGA in the germline V gene. V was pared by 1 base and J by 4 bases, with 16 bases between. The CDR3 consists of 16 residues. In DNA, the CDR3 is TGTGCCAGCAGCTTAAGGGCAGGGGTTGGAAGCACTGAAGCTTTCTTT. It codes for CASSLRAGVGSTEAFF.

This clone came up once. The chain carries TRBV5-1 and TRBJ1-3; D is unresolved. CDR3 length: 14 amino acids. Trimming removed 0 bases at V and 3 bases at J, with 7 bases between. The germline V gene has CDR1 SGHRS and CDR2 YFSETQ. CDR3 loop: CASSLAVGGNTIYF. The DNA for the CDR3 is TGCGCCAGCAGCTTGGCGGTGGGTGGAAACACCATATATTTT.

V and J are TRBV28 and TRBJ1-4; D may be TRBD1 (6 bases). Germline V gene sequence: CDR1 MDHEN, CDR2 SYDVKM. The V gene lost 7 bases and the J gene lost 7 bases, with 16 bases spanning the gap. The CDR3 has 14 residues. The CDR3 region has the DNA TGTGCCAGCACCCCGGGCAGGGGAATTGAAAAACTGTTTTTT. This encodes CASTPGRGIEKLFF.

The chain is built from TRBV5-6 and TRBJ2-5; D may be TRBD2 (5 bases). The CDR3 loop spans 14 amino acids. V lost 5 bases and J 2 bases, leaving 13 bases between the germline ends. Germline lookup yields CDR1 SGHDT and CDR2 YYEEEE. CDR3 in DNA: TGTGCCAGCAGTCGAGGGCAGCTACAAGAGACCCAGTACTTC. Residues: CASSRGQLQETQYF.

This clone occurred once. The V gene is TRBV5-4, the J gene TRBJ2-2, with 9 bases that match TRBD2. Germline V gene lookup returns CDR1 SGHNT and CDR2 YYREEE (reference sequence). With V trimmed by 1 base and J by 5 bases, 3 bases remained unmatched. This CDR3 contains 15 residues. Here the CDR3 reads CASSLKLAGTGELFF. CDR3 bases: TGTGCCAGCAGCTTGAAGCTAGCGGGGACCGGGGAGCTGTTTTTT. The full variable domain, in which reference TRBV5-4 and TRBJ2-2 provide the parts outside the CDR3, is ETGVTQSPTHLIKTRGQQVTLRCSSQSGHNTVSWYQQALGQGPQFIFQYYREEENGRGNFPPRFSGLQFPNYSSELNVNALELDDSALYLCASSLKLAGTGELFFGEGSRLTVL.

As DNA, the CDR3 is TGTGCCAGCAGCTTAGACGCGGCCCCAAACACCATATATTTT. Amino acids: CASSLDAAPNTIYF. The chain joins TRBV7-9 to TRBJ1-3; D is uncertain. CDR3 length: 14 residues. The V and J ends lost 1 base and 6 bases respectively, with 10 bases between them. Germline lookup yields CDR1 SEHNR and CDR2 FQNEAQ (reference sequence).

This clone has just one count. This chain joins TRBV11-3 and TRBJ2-1; the match to TRBD2 covers 8 bases. The ends lost 4 bases at V and 3 bases at J; junction bases unmatched: 5. Germline V gene lookup returns CDR1 SGHNT and CDR2 YENEEA. The CDR3 has 15 residues. The DNA of the CDR3 is TGTGCCAGCAGCTCACTGAGCGGGGGCTACAATGAGCAGTTCTTC. Amino acid sequence: CASSSLSGGYNEQFF.

This chain connects TRBV9 to TRBJ2-3; 7 bases are a match to TRBD1. Germline values: CDR1 SGDLS, CDR2 YYNGEE. CDR3 size: 14 residues. J was trimmed by 5 bases and V by 0 bases; bases with no gene match: 3. The CDR3 DNA is TGTGCCAGCAGCGTAGAGGGGGCCGTAGATACGCAGTATTTT. As protein: CASSVEGAVDTQYF. Full variable domain (missing parts from reference TRBV9 and TRBJ2-3): DSGVTQTPKHLITATGQRVTLRCSPRSGDLSVYWYQQSLDQGLQFLIQYYNGEERAKGNILERFSAQQFPDLHSELNLSSLELGDSALYFCASSVEGAVDTQYFGPGTRLTVL.

The chain joins TRBV2 to TRBJ1-2; D uncertain. The CDR3 contains 13 residues. Germline CDR1 reads SNHLY; CDR2 reads FYNNEI. Deletions cut 7 bases from V and 8 bases from J, with 17 bases between. CDR3 in amino acids: CASTTDTPQGYTF. In nucleotides, the CDR3 is TGTGCCAGCACGACCGACACGCCTCAAGGCTACACCTTC.

The chain is built from TRBV2 and TRBJ1-4; D uncertain. The CDR3 contains 12 residues. Germline lookup yields CDR1 SNHLY and CDR2 FYNNEI. Trimming removed 3 bases at V and 4 bases at J, with 3 bases between. This CDR3 is CASSEINEKLFF. For the CDR3, the DNA is TGTGCCAGCAGTGAGATTAATGAAAAACTGTTTTTT.

Details on this clone: Germline is not matched at one junction end, which may reflect a read error. The genes are TRBV5-8 and TRBJ2-2, with D uncertain. The CDR3 is made up of 12 amino acids. CDR1 and CDR2 from the germline V gene are SGHTS and YDEGEE. The CDR3 spells CASTLNTGELFF. CDR3 nucleotides: TGTGCCAGCACCTTGAACACCGGGGAGCTGTTTTTT.

The chain uses TRBV6-4 and TRBJ1-5; 8 bases align to TRBD1. Germline V CDR1 and CDR2: MRHNA, SNTAGT. V dropped 5 bases and J dropped 5; count of bases not matched to a gene: 8. The CDR3 covers 15 residues. This CDR3 reads CASSRTGGRDQPQHF. The CDR3 DNA sequence: TGTGCCAGCAGTCGTACAGGGGGAAGGGATCAGCCCCAGCATTTT.

This CDR3 reads CASRTGAEQYF. As DNA, the CDR3 is TGTGCCAGCCGTACAGGGGCCGAGCAGTACTTC. The chain has TRBV6-5 and TRBJ2-7; TRBD1 agrees at 7 bases. The J segment lost 6 bases and the V segment lost 8 bases, leaving 4 bases of the junction unmatched. The CDR3 runs to 11 residues. Germline loops: CDR1 MNHEY, CDR2 SVGAGI.

CDR3 loop: CASSLEPGQHTEAFF. CDR3 DNA sequence: TGCGCCAGCAGCTTGGAACCGGGACAGCACACTGAAGCTTTCTTT. The chain joins TRBV5-1 to TRBJ1-1, with 7 bases matching TRBD1. This CDR3 comprises 15 residues. Trimming took 0 bases from V and 3 from J; bases not matched to a gene: 5. From germline, CDR1 is SGHRS and CDR2 YFSETQ.

The rearrangement uses TRBV10-3 and TRBJ1-2; the match to TRBD1 covers 9 bases. CDR1 and CDR2 from the germline V gene are ENHRY and SYGVKD. Unmatched junction bases numbered 15, after V lost 11 bases and J lost 8 bases. The CDR3 contains 14 residues. The CDR3 protein is CAATGTGPRRGYTF. In DNA form, the CDR3 reads TGTGCCGCGACCGGGACAGGGCCTCGTCGGGGCTACACCTTC.

This chain connects TRBV6-1 to TRBJ1-2; tentative D call: TRBD1 (6 bases). Between the trimmed V and J ends, which lost 4 bases and 0 bases, there was a span of 6 bases. The CDR3 has 13 residues. Germline V gene lookup returns CDR1 MNHNS and CDR2 SASEGT. CDR3 region: CASSAGANYGYTF. In DNA form, the CDR3 reads TGTGCCAGCAGTGCAGGGGCTAACTATGGCTACACCTTC.

The chain joins TRBV7-2 to TRBJ2-5; 7 positions match TRBD2. Germline assignment: CDR1 SGHTA and CDR2 FQGNSA. CDR3 size: 13 residues. V shed 4 bases, J shed 4 bases, and the junction held 3 bases outside the gene matches. This CDR3 is CASSSAGAETQYF. Here the CDR3 DNA reads TGTGCCAGCAGCTCGGCGGGAGCAGAGACCCAGTACTTC.

The rearrangement links TRBV5-4 to TRBJ2-4; tentatively, D is TRBD2 (5 bases). The CDR3 runs 16 residues. Germline V gene data show CDR1 as SGHNT and CDR2 as YYREEE (reference sequence). V dropped 4 bases and J dropped 0 bases, with 14 bases sitting between them. In DNA form, the CDR3 reads TGTGCCAGCAGCGGGAGTGGAGCGGTAGCCAAAAACATTCAGTACTTC. It specifies CASSGSGAVAKNIQYF.

This clone came up once. The rearrangement links TRBV30 to TRBJ2-3; D is perhaps TRBD1 or TRBD2 (6 bases each). V lost 2 bases and J lost 3, with 15 bases in between. The CDR3 extends over 15 amino acids. The germline V gene has CDR1 GTSNPN and CDR2 SVGIG (reference sequence). This CDR3 is CAWSRWGAATDTQYF. Here the CDR3 DNA reads TGTGCCTGGAGTAGGTGGGGGGCAGCGACAGATACGCAGTATTTT.

The chain joins TRBV7-8 to TRBJ2-7; 7 bases align to TRBD1. The trim removed 3 bases at V and 5 bases at J, leaving 10 bases unmatched. Germline loops: CDR1 SGHVS, CDR2 FQNEAQ. This CDR3 region has 15 residues. The CDR3 bases are TGTGCCAGCAGCTTTTCGACAGGGAACGTCCACGAGCAGTACTTC. Its protein product is CASSFSTGNVHEQYF.

The V call is TRBV6-4, the J call TRBJ2-1, with 11 bases matching TRBD1. Looked up from germline, CDR1 is MRHNA and CDR2 is SNTAGT. V trimming: 2 bases; J trimming: 3 bases; junction bases outside the gene matches: 3. CDR3 length equals 16 residues. The CDR3 is CASSDRGTGGYNEQFF. The CDR3, as DNA: TGTGCCAGCAGTGACCGGGGGACAGGGGGCTACAATGAGCAGTTCTTC.

The V and J genes are TRBV11-2 and TRBJ1-1; D is unclear. The ends were cut back, 5 bases at V and 2 bases at J, with 9 bases in the middle. The CDR3 runs to 13 residues. The germline V gene encodes CDR1 SGHAT and CDR2 FQNNGV. CDR3 DNA sequence: TGTGCCAGCAGCCTCAGGACCAACACTGAAGCTTTCTTT. It is translated as CASSLRTNTEAFF.

This clone appeared a few times. The V gene is TRBV19, the J gene TRBJ1-1; D unclear. The CDR3 is 13 residues long. V lost 7 bases and J 0 bases, leaving 9 bases between the germline ends. The V gene's germline CDR1 is LNHDA and CDR2 SQIVND (reference sequence). The CDR3 bases are TGTGCCAGTAACCACAGCATGAACACTGAAGCTTTCTTT. As protein: CASNHSMNTEAFF.

This chain uses TRBV6-1 with TRBJ2-2; TRBD2 matches at 9 bases. The CDR3 is 15 amino acids. With V trimmed by 6 bases and J by 7 bases, 9 bases remained unmatched. Germline-derived CDR1 and CDR2 are MNHNS and SASEGT. The CDR3 is CASREVAGVGGELFF. In DNA, the CDR3 is TGTGCCAGCAGGGAGGTAGCGGGAGTTGGCGGGGAGCTGTTTTTT.